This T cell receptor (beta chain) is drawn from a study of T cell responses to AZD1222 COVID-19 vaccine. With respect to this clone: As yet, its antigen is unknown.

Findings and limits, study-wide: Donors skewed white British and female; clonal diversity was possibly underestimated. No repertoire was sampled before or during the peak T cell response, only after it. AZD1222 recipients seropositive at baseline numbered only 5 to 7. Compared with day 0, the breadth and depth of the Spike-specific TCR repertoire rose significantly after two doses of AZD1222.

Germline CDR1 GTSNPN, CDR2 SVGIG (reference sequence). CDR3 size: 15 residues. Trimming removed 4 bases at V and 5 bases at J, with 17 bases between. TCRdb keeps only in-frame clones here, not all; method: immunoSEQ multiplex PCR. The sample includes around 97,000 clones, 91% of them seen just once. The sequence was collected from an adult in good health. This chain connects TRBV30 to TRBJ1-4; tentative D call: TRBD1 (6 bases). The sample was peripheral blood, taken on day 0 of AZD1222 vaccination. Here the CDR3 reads CAWKEGTSRNEKLFF. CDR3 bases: TGTGCCTGGAAGGAGGGGACATCGCGGAATGAAAAACTGTTTTTT.